The 10 T cell receptor beta chains listed next were all sequenced from one sample in a study of response to subunit inactivated influenza vaccine (dated by TCRdb to 2016 to 2019). The protocol used for the library was RT-PCR. The listed sequencing device is Illumina HiSeq 2500. In-frame beta chains were kept once TCRdb had trimmed the public reads at Q25 with fastp and called clones with MiXCR. Rows are unified per CDR3 protein, each entry keeping the most common DNA and genes. The sample has 400,000 to 550,000 distinct CDR3 sequences on record, 25% of them singletons. Of the sample, under 2.5% falls within the top ten clones. The sample was CD4+ T cells sorted from PBMCs, taken approximately 5 days after vaccination. Every receptor here comes from a man in his fifties or sixties who received an inactivated influenza vaccine. Donor details come from another sample of the same person, matched by shared clones.

This clonotype was detected only a few times. The chain recombines TRBV10-3 with TRBJ1-1, with D maybe TRBD1 (6 bases). CDR1 and CDR2 (germline): ENHRY, SYGVKD. The CDR3 has 15 amino acids. V shed 10 bases and J shed 3 bases, with 21 bases lying between them. The CDR3 here is CATRNRVLIHTEAFF. For the CDR3, the DNA is TGTGCCACCCGTAACAGGGTTCTTATTCACACTGAAGCTTTCTTT.

This clonotype came up a few times. The genes are TRBV6-6 and TRBJ2-7; D ambiguous. The CDR3 covers 13 residues. The germline V gene has CDR1 MNHNY and CDR2 SVGAGI (reference sequence). V lost 5 bases and J 0 bases, leaving 8 bases between the germline ends. DNA for the CDR3: TGTGCCAGCAGTGACCGAGACTCCTACGAGCAGTACTTC. Protein: CASSDRDSYEQYF.

This clonotype was detected only a few times. The V gene is TRBV7-9, the J gene TRBJ2-1, with D possibly being TRBD2 (6 bases). Germline values: CDR1 SEHNR, CDR2 FQNEAQ (reference sequence). This CDR3 region has 16 residues. Trimming left V 5 bases short and J 3 bases short, with 17 bases between. CDR3 sequence reads: CASSVEASEIYNEQFF. The CDR3 nucleotides are TGTGCCAGCAGCGTAGAAGCTAGCGAGATCTACAATGAGCAGTTCTTC. Filled out from reference TRBV7-9 and TRBJ2-1, the complete variable domain reads DTGVSQNPRHKITKRGQNVTFRCDPISEHNRLYWYRQTLGQGPEFLTYFQNEAQLEKSRLLSDRFSAERPKGSFSTLEIQRTEQGDSAMYLCASSVEASEIYNEQFFGPGTRLTVL.

V and J are TRBV20-1 and TRBJ2-7; D remains unclear. Deletions cut 1 base from V and 6 bases from J, with 13 bases between. This CDR3 region has 13 residues. CDR1 is DFQATT and CDR2 is SNEGSKA in the germline V gene (reference sequence). The CDR3 protein is CSARAFGTVEQYF. The CDR3 DNA is TGCAGTGCTAGAGCTTTTGGAACAGTCGAGCAGTACTTC.

This clonotype occurred a few times. The chain carries TRBV7-9 and TRBJ1-2, with D unresolved. The V end lost 8 bases, the J end lost 7 bases, and 17 bases lay between the germline ends. The CDR3 runs to 13 residues. In germline, CDR1 is SEHNR, CDR2 FQNEAQ (reference sequence). Here the CDR3 reads CASGRDPMTGYTF. In nucleotides, the CDR3 is TGTGCCAGCGGAAGAGATCCAATGACTGGCTACACCTTC.

CDR3 loop: CASSEIRPSEAFF. CDR3 coding DNA: TGTGCCAGCAGTGAGATAAGGCCATCTGAAGCTTTCTTT. This chain links TRBV6-1 with TRBJ1-1; D is unresolved. The CDR3 sequence is 13 residues long. In germline, CDR1 is MNHNS, CDR2 SASEGT. With 3 bases removed from V and 6 bases from J, the gap between germline ends came to 11 bases.

The chain links TRBV24-1 to TRBJ2-7; 9 bases are shared with TRBD1. Germline trimming cut 2 bases from V and 4 bases from J; bases unmatched to any gene: 5. From germline, CDR1 is KGHDR and CDR2 SFDVKD. This CDR3 spans 15 amino acids. CDR3 protein: CATSDSRDRVYEQYF. The CDR3 region has the DNA TGTGCCACCAGTGATTCCAGGGACAGGGTTTACGAGCAGTACTTC.

The table lists this clonotype with a few counts. The chain uses TRBV28 and TRBJ2-1, with 8 bases fitting TRBD2. Germline CDR1 and CDR2: MDHEN and SYDVKM. This CDR3 has 20 residues. The trim removed 6 bases at V and 0 bases at J, leaving 19 bases unmatched. Here the CDR3 reads CASRPRRLAHYWSSYNEQFF. The CDR3 bases are TGTGCCAGCAGGCCGAGGAGACTAGCGCATTATTGGAGCTCCTACAATGAGCAGTTCTTC.

There are many counts of this clonotype. The J gene is TRBJ2-3, the V gene TRBV20-1, with 10 bases fitting TRBD2. The CDR3 length is 15 residues. After removal of 0 bases from V and 5 bases from J, the junction contained 5 bases not matched to a gene. Germline V gene data show CDR1 as DFQATT and CDR2 as SNEGSKA (reference sequence). CDR3 in DNA: TGCAGTGCTAGAGATGCTACTAGCGGGAAAGATACGCAGTATTTT. Translating it yields CSARDATSGKDTQYF.

This clonotype was detected a few times. The chain employs TRBV15 and TRBJ2-1, with 7 bases aligning to TRBD1. J gave up 0 bases and V 3 bases, and 2 bases lay outside the gene matches. The germline V gene has CDR1 LNHNV and CDR2 YYDKDF (reference sequence). The CDR3 contains 15 residues. The CDR3 DNA reads TGTGCCACCAGCAGGGACAGGAGCTCCTACAATGAGCAGTTCTTC. Its protein is CATSRDRSSYNEQFF.